This TCR beta chain was identified in a study of T cells after yellow fever vaccination. Study results and caveats: A secondary response was less intense yet reached its peak sooner, at day 5 versus 15.

TCRdb reprocessed the 5' RACE reads via MiXCR and lists one record per CDR3 protein. Of some 320,000 distinct CDR3 sequences in the sample, roughly 4.3% were seen once. About this clonotype itself: Its matching antigen is unknown.

With 4 bases clipped from V and 5 bases from J, the junction kept 10 bases outside the gene matches. Germline-derived CDR1 and CDR2 are DFQATT and SNEGSKA (reference sequence). CDR3 length equals 14 residues. The chain is built from TRBV20-1 and TRBJ1-1, with TRBD1 identical over 7 bases. The sequencing used PBMCs, collected 5 days after the yellow fever booster vaccination. This TCR came from a man aged 18 to 29 who received the YFV17D yellow fever vaccine. The CDR3 DNA is TGCAGTGCTAAGCCAGGGGGGGCGCGTACTGAAGCTTTCTTT. This sequence encodes CSAKPGGARTEAFF.